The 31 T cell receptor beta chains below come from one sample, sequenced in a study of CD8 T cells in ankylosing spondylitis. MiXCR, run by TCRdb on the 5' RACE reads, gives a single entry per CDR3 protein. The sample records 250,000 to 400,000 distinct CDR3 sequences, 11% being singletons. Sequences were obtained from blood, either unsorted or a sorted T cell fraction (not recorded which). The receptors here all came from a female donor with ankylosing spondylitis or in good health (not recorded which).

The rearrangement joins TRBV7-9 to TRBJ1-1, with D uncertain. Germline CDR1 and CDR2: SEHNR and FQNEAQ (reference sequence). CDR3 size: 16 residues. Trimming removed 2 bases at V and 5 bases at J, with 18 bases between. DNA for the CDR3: TGTGCCAGCAGCTTATCTCCGGCCCTCATTACGACTGAAGCTTTCTTT. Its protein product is CASSLSPALITTEAFF.

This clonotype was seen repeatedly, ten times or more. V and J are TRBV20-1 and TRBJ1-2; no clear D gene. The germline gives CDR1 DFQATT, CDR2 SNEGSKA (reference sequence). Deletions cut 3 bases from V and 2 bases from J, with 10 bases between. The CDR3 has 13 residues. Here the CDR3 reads CSASPVTNYGYTF. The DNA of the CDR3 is TGCAGTGCTAGTCCGGTGACCAACTATGGCTACACCTTC.

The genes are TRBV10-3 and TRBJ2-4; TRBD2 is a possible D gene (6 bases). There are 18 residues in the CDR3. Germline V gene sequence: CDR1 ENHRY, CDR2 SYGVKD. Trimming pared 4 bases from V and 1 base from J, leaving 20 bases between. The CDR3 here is CAISAGGMGIGAKNIQYF. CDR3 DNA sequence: TGTGCCATCAGTGCCGGCGGGATGGGCATCGGCGCCAAAAACATTCAGTACTTC.

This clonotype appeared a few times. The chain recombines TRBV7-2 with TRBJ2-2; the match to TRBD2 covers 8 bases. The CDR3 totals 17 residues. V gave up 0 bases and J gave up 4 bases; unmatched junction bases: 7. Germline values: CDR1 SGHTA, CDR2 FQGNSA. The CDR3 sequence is CASSLAVGAGGTGELFF. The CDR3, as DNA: TGTGCCAGCAGCTTAGCGGTAGGGGCGGGAGGCACCGGGGAGCTGTTTTTT.

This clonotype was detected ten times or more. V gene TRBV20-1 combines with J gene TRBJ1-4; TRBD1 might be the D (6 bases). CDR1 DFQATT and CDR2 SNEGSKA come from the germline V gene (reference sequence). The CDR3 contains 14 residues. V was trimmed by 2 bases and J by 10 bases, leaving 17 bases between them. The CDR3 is CSARSTGQGGKLFF. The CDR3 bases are TGCAGTGCTAGATCGACAGGTCAGGGAGGAAAACTGTTTTTT.

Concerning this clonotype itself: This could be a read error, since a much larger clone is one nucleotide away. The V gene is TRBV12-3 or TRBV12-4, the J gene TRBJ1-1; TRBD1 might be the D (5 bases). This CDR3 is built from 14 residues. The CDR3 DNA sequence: TGTGCCAGCAGTTTAATGGGGGAGAACACTGAAGCTTCCTTT. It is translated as CASSLMGENTEASF.

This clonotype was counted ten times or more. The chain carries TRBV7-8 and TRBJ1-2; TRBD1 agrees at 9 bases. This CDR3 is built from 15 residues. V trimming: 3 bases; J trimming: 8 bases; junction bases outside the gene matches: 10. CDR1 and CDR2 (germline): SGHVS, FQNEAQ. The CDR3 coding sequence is TGTGCCAGCAGCTTCGGAGACAGGGGGGTGCTCGGCTACACCTTC. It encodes CASSFGDRGVLGYTF.

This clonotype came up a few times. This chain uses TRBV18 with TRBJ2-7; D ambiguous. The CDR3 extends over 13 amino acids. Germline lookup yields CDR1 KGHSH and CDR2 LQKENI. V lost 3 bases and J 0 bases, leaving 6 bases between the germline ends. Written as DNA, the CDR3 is TGTGCCAGCTCACCGGGGAACTCCTACGAGCAGTACTTC. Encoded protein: CASSPGNSYEQYF.

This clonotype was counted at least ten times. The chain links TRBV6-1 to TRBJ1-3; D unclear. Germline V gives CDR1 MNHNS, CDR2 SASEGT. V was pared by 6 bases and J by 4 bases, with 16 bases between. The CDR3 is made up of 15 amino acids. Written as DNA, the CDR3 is TGTGCCAGCAGCCCCGAGGAGGGCGCAGGAAACACCATATATTTT. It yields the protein CASSPEEGAGNTIYF.

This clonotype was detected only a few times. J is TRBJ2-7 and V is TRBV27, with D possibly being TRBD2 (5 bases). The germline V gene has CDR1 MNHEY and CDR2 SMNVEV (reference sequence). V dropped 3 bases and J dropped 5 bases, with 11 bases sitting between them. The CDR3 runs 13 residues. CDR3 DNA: TGTGCCAGCAGTTTCGACTATGGAAACGAGCAGTACTTC. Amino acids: CASSFDYGNEQYF.

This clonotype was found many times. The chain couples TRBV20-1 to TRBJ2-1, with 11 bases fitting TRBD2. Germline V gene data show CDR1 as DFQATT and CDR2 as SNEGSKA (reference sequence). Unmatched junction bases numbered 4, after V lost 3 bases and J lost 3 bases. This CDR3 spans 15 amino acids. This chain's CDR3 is CSASTSGRFYNEQFF. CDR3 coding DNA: TGCAGTGCTAGTACTAGCGGGAGATTCTACAATGAGCAGTTCTTC.

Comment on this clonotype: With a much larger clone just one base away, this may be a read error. The CDR3 DNA is TGCAGTGTCCCGACTAGCGCCTATACGCAGTATTTT. Its protein is CSVPTSAYTQYF. The chain has TRBV20-1 and TRBJ2-3; TRBD2 agrees at 8 bases. Germline CDR1 DFQATT, CDR2 SNEGSKA (reference sequence). The CDR3 length is 12 residues. Germline trimming cut 7 bases from V and 7 bases from J; bases unmatched to any gene: 7.

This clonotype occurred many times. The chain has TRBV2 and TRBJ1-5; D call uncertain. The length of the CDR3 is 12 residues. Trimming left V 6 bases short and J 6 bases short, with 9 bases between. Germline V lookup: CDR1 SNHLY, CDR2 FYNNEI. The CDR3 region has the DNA TGTGCCAGCAGGCCGGTCGGTCAGCCCCAGCATTTT. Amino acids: CASRPVGQPQHF.

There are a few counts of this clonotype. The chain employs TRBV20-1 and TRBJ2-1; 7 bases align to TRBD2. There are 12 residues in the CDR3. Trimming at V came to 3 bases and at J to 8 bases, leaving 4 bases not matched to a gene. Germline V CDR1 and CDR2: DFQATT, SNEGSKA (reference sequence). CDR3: CSARTGGDEQFF. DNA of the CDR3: TGCAGTGCTAGGACGGGAGGAGATGAGCAGTTCTTC.

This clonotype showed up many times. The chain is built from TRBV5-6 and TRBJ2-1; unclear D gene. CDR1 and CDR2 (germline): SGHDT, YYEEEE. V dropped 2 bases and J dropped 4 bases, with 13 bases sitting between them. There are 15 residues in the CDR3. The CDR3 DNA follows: TGTGCCAGCAGCTTAGAAGCGTCAGTATACAATGAGCAGTTCTTC. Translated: CASSLEASVYNEQFF.

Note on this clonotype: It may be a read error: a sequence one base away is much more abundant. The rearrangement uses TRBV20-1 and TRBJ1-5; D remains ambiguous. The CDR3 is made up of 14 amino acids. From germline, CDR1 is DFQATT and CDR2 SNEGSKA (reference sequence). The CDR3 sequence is CSAREVKSNQPQPF. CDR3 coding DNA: TGCAGTGCTAGAGAGGTTAAGAGCAATCAGCCCCAGCCTTTT.

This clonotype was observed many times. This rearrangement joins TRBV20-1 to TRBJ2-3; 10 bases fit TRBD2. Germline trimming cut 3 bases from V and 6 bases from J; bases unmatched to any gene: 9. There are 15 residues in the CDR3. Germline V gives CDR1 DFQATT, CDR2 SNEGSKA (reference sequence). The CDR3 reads CSASGGLAGVDTQYF. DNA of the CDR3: TGCAGTGCTAGCGGTGGGCTAGCGGGAGTTGATACGCAGTATTTT.

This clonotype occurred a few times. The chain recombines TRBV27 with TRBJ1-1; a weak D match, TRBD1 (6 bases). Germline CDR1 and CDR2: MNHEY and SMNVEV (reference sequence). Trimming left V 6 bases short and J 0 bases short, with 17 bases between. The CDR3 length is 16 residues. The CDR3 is CASSDLPTGMNTEAFF. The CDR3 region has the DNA TGTGCCAGCAGCGACCTCCCGACAGGTATGAACACTGAAGCTTTCTTT.

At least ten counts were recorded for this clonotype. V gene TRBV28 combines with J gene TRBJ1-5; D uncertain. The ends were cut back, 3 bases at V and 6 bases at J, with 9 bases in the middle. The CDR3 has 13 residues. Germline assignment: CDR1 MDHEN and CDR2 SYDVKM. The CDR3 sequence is CASSFGRPQPQHF. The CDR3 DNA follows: TGTGCCAGCAGTTTTGGTCGGCCTCAGCCCCAGCATTTT.

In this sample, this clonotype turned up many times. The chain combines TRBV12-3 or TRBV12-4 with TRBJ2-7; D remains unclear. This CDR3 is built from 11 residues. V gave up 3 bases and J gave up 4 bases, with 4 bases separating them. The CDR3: CASSLKYEQYF. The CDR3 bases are TGTGCCAGCAGTTTGAAGTACGAGCAGTACTTC.

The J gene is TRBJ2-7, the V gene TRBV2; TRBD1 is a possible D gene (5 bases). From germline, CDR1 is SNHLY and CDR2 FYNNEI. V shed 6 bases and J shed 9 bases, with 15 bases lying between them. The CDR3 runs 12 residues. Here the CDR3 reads CASSPQGSRQYF. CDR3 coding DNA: TGTGCCAGCAGCCCCCAGGGATCCCGGCAGTACTTC. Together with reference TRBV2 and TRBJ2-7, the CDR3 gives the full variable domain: EPEVTQTPSHQVTQMGQEVILRCVPISNHLYFYWYRQILGQKVEFLVSFYNNEISEKSEIFDDQFSVERPDGSNFTLKIRSTKLEDSAMYFCASSPQGSRQYFGPGTRLTVT.

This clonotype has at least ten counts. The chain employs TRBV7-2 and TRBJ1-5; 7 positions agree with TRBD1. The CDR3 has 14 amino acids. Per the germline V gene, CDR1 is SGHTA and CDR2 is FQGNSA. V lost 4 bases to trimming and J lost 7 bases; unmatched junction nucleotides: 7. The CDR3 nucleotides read TGTGCCAGCAGCTCGGACAGGCAGGGGCAGCCCCAGCATTTT. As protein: CASSSDRQGQPQHF.

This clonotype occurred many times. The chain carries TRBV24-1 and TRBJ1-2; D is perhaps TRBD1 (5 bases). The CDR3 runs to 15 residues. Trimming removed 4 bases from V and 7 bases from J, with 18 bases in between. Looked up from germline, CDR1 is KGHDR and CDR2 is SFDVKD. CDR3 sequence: CATSDFVGGELGYTF. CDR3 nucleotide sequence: TGTGCCACCAGTGACTTCGTGGGGGGGGAGCTTGGCTACACCTTC.

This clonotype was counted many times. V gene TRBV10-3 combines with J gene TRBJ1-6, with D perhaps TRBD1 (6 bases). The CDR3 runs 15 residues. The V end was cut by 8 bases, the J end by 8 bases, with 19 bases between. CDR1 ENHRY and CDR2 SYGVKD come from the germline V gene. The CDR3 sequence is CAISRTEMGDSPLHF. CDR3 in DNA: TGTGCCATCTCGAGGACAGAAATGGGAGATTCACCCCTCCACTTT.

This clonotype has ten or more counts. The CDR3: CSARLPTEQFF. CDR3 coding DNA: TGCAGTGCTAGACTGCCCACCGAGCAGTTCTTC. The J gene is TRBJ2-1, the V gene TRBV20-1; D not resolved. Germline V lookup: CDR1 DFQATT, CDR2 SNEGSKA (reference sequence). The length of the CDR3 is 11 residues. Trimming took off 2 bases at V and 10 bases at J, with 9 bases between the two ends.

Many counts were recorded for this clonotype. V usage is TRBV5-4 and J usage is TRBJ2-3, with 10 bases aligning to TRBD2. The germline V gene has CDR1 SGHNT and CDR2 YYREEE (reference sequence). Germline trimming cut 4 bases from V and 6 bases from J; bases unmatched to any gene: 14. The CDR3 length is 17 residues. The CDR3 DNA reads TGTGCCAGCAGCCCAAATACCGGGACTAGCGTTACCGATACGCAGTATTTT. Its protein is CASSPNTGTSVTDTQYF. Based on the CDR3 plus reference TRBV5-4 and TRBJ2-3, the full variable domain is ETGVTQSPTHLIKTRGQQVTLRCSSQSGHNTVSWYQQALGQGPQFIFQYYREEENGRGNFPPRFSGLQFPNYSSELNVNALELDDSALYLCASSPNTGTSVTDTQYFGPGTRLTVL.

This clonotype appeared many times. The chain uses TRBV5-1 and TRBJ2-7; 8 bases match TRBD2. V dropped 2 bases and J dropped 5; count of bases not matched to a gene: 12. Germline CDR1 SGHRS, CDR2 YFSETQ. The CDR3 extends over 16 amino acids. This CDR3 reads CASSFAPSGGVNEQYF. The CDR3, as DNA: TGCGCCAGCAGCTTTGCCCCAAGCGGGGGAGTCAACGAGCAGTACTTC.

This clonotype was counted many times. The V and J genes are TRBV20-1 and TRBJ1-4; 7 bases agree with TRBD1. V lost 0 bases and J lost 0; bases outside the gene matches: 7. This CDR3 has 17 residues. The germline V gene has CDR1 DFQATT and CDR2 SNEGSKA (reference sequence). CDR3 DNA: TGCAGTGCTAGAGACGGAGGGACAGTTGCAACTAATGAAAAACTGTTTTTT. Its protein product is CSARDGGTVATNEKLFF.

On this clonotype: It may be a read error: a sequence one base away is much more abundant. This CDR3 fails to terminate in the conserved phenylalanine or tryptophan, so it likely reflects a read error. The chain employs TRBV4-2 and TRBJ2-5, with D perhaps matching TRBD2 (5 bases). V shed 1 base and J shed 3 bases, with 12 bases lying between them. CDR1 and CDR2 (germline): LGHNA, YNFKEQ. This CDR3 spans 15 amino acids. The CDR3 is CASSQAPGYKETQYY. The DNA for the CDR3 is TGTGCCAGCAGCCAAGCCCCGGGGTACAAAGAGACCCAGTACTAC.

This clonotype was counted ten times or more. The CDR3 is CASSSFDRGKRFF. In DNA, the CDR3 is TGTGCCAGCAGTTCCTTCGACAGGGGTAAGCGGTTCTTC. V usage is TRBV6-5 and J usage is TRBJ2-1; 8 bases line up with TRBD1. The germline CDR1 and CDR2 sequences are MNHEY and SVGAGI. The CDR3 totals 13 residues. With 4 bases clipped from V and 15 bases from J, the junction kept 11 bases outside the gene matches.

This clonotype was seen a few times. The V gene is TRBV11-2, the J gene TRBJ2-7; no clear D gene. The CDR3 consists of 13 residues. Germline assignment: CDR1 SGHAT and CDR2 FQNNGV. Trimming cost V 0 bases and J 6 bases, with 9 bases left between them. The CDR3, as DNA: TGTGCCAGCAGCTTAGAGGTAGGGTCCGAGCAGTACTTC. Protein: CASSLEVGSEQYF.